This T cell receptor (beta chain) comes out of a study of blood T cell repertoires in COVID-19. Study details: From the United States, Italy and Spain came samples of acute and convalescent COVID-19.

In the original workflow: Nucleated cell number was recorded as an estimate derived from reference gene primer amplification. Repertoires were generated with immunoSEQ multiplex PCR, while TCRdb's copy carries only in-frame clones and drops some. V and J calls and clone size are copied from that table; D and trimming were computed from the DNA. Among 200,000 to 250,000 clones listed, 75% to 90% were seen once. The germline V gene encodes CDR1 SGHRS and CDR2 YFSETQ. This CDR3 has 14 amino acids. V lost 3 bases and J lost 0; bases outside the gene matches: 2. This TCR came from a woman older than 75 with COVID-19, enrolled during active disease. V is TRBV5-1 and J is TRBJ1-1; 7 bases fit TRBD1. The sequenced material came from peripheral blood. In DNA, the CDR3 is TGCGCCAGCAGCTCGACAGGGTTGAACACTGAAGCTTTCTTT. Its translation: CASSSTGLNTEAFF.